This T cell receptor beta chain was sequenced during a study of blood T cell repertoires in COVID-19. Across the study: Acute and convalescent COVID-19 specimens originated in the United States, Italy and Spain. The cDNA or gDNA used as material had been derived from T cells, B-cell-depleted T cells, or PBMCs.

The CDR3 has 16 residues. V was clipped by 4 bases and J by 1 base; unmatched bases: 4. Per germline, CDR1 SGHRS and CDR2 YFSETQ. As originally analysed: Amplification of reference gene primers was used by the study to estimate nucleated cell counts. Using immunoSEQ multiplex PCR, the repertoire was profiled, and TCRdb retains in-frame clones only, with some absent. The V and J calls and clone size are taken from that table; D and trimming were inferred from the DNA. The sample has about 73,000 clones, 70% to 85% seen once. The TCR sequence derives from a woman aged 60-75 years with acute or convalescent COVID-19. Sequenced material: peripheral blood. The chain recombines TRBV5-1 with TRBJ2-1; TRBD2 matches at 11 bases. CDR3 in amino acids: CASSDVAGGSYNEQFF. CDR3 coding DNA: TGCGCCAGCAGCGACGTAGCGGGAGGGTCCTACAATGAGCAGTTCTTC.